This T cell receptor beta chain was obtained from a study of T cells in Graves' hyperthyroidism and ophthalmopathy. This clonotype was detected a few times. The V and J ends lost 6 bases and 0 bases respectively, with 9 bases between them. This CDR3 region has 14 residues. Germline values: CDR1 SNHLY, CDR2 FYNNEI. Amplified TCR beta CDR3 regions derived from RNA transcripts. Using the HTBI primer set, a first-round RT-PCR was run on the TCR CDR3. In TCRdb, the multiplex PCR reads were re-called with MiXCR into one record per CDR3 protein. The table lists just over 550,000 distinct CDR3 sequences, around 46% of them singletons, with roughly 8.2% in the top ten.

The sequence derives from a woman under 30 with Graves' hyperthyroidism. The sample taken for sequencing was peripheral blood or thyroid tissue (not recorded which). The chain joins TRBV2 to TRBJ1-5; D might be TRBD1 (6 bases). The chain's CDR3 is CASRRGGSNQPQHF. The CDR3 coding sequence is TGTGCCAGCAGACGAGGGGGTAGCAATCAGCCCCAGCATTTT. The entire variable domain, with the rest obtained from reference TRBV2 and TRBJ1-5, is as follows: EPEVTQTPSHQVTQMGQEVILRCVPISNHLYFYWYRQILGQKVEFLVSFYNNEISEKSEIFDDQFSVERPDGSNFTLKIRSTKLEDSAMYFCASRRGGSNQPQHFGDGTRLSIL.